A single sample is the source of the 3 T cell receptor beta chains below, sequenced in a study of blood T cell repertoires in COVID-19. Assay used: immunoSEQ multiplex PCR; TCRdb lists only in-frame clones, some missing. The sample consists of roughly 200,000 clones, 65% to 85% of them appearing once. The sequencing sample was made of peripheral blood. Receptors originate from a man aged 45 to 65 with active or convalescent COVID-19.

The chain has TRBV9 and TRBJ1-5, with D possibly matching TRBD1 (6 bases). The germline CDR1 and CDR2 sequences are SGDLS and YYNGEE. V was shortened by 3 bases and J by 4 bases, with 8 bases between the two germline ends. There are 13 residues in the CDR3. The CDR3 sequence: CASSATGNQPQHF. The CDR3 DNA follows: TGTGCCAGCAGCGCCACAGGGAATCAGCCCCAGCATTTT.

V and J are TRBV5-1 and TRBJ2-1; 12 bases are a match to TRBD2. In germline, CDR1 is SGHRS, CDR2 YFSETQ. V lost 1 base and J lost 7; bases outside the gene matches: 9. The CDR3 loop spans 17 amino acids. CDR3 DNA sequence: TGCGCCAGCAGCTTGCAGCTAGCGGGGGGGTTTACAAATGAGCAGTTCTTC. Translating it yields CASSLQLAGGFTNEQFF.

The chain recombines TRBV19 with TRBJ2-3, with TRBD1 matching over 9 bases. Trimming at V came to 5 bases and at J to 3 bases, leaving 18 bases not matched to a gene. Germline assignment: CDR1 LNHDA and CDR2 SQIVND (reference sequence). The CDR3 covers 19 residues. Here the CDR3 DNA reads TGTGCCAGTAGTGTCTCCGGGACAGGGAAATTGGGAGGAACAGATACGCAGTATTTT. Its translation is CASSVSGTGKLGGTDTQYF.